This T cell receptor beta chain was captured by sequencing in a study of blood T cell repertoires in COVID-19. Study summary: Samples taken during acute and convalescent COVID-19 were collected in the United States, Italy and Spain. Sources were T cells, B-cell-depleted T cells, or PBMCs; the material itself was cDNA or gDNA.

Original methodology: Estimated nucleated cell counts came from reference gene primer amplification. Data came from immunoSEQ multiplex PCR; TCRdb stores just in-frame clones and leaves some out. V, J and clone size are taken as reported in that table, and D and trimming were inferred from the DNA itself. Here the sample spans 150,000 to 180,000 clones, about 86% being singletons. This TCR derives from a woman aged 55-69 years with acute or convalescent COVID-19. The sequencing sample was made of peripheral blood.

DNA of the CDR3: TGTGCCAGCAGTTTCCTGACTAGCGGGAGATACTACAATGAGCAGTTCTTC. Translating it yields CASSFLTSGRYYNEQFF. The chain carries TRBV28 and TRBJ2-1; TRBD2 agrees at 12 bases. Germline assignment: CDR1 MDHEN and CDR2 SYDVKM. With V trimmed by 3 bases and J by 3 bases, 6 bases remained unmatched. This CDR3 is built from 17 residues.